This TCR beta chain was recorded in a study of T cells in Graves' hyperthyroidism and ophthalmopathy. Study context: Sampling of peripheral blood happened at initial diagnosis, prior to any treatment.

In germline, CDR1 is MNHEY, CDR2 SVGAGI. This CDR3 spans 18 amino acids. The V segment lost 3 bases and the J segment 2 bases; nucleotides outside the gene matches: 13. At least 3 on the Clinical Activity Score was recorded for ophthalmopathy patients, who also had NOSPECS grade at least 4 and duration under 3 months. Pregnant or lactating patients were excluded, as were those with uncontrolled infection or other autoimmune disease. In this sample, this clonotype turned up a few times. RNA transcripts yielded amplified TCR beta CDR3 regions. The HTBI primer set was used in a first-round RT-PCR of the TCR CDR3. TCRdb fed the multiplex PCR reads into MiXCR, producing one record per CDR3 protein. The sample carries 400,000 to 550,000 distinct CDR3 sequences, around a quarter recorded once.

Material for sequencing was blood. This sequence originates from a woman aged 25 to 39 with Graves' ophthalmopathy. The gene calls are TRBV6-5 and TRBJ2-5, with 9 bases lining up with TRBD2. The CDR3 nucleotides read TGTGCCAGCAGTTATTCCCCATCGCCTAGCGGGGTGCAAGAGACCCAGTACTTC. This gives the protein CASSYSPSPSGVQETQYF.